The sequence of this T cell receptor beta chain was determined in a study of patients and donors after allogeneic stem cell transplantation. The CDR3 has 16 residues. Trimming removed 6 bases from V and 3 bases from J; junction bases left unmatched: 10. One entry per CDR3 protein results from TCRdb running MiXCR on the RT-PCR reads. The sample has about 23,000 distinct CDR3 sequences; around 30% are singletons. This clonotype was detected only a few times. Sequenced material: blood, either unsorted or a sorted T cell fraction (not recorded which). The TCR sequence derives from a human donor who was either an allogeneic HSCT recipient or a stem cell or donor lymphocyte infusion donor (not recorded which). It is not recorded whose cells these are; they may come from a transplant donor. The chain is built from TRBV12-3 or TRBV12-4 and TRBJ1-1; 10 bases are shared with TRBD1. CDR3 sequence: CASSPGQGMGYTEAFF. DNA for the CDR3: TGTGCCAGCAGCCCGGGACAGGGGATGGGGTACACTGAAGCTTTCTTT.